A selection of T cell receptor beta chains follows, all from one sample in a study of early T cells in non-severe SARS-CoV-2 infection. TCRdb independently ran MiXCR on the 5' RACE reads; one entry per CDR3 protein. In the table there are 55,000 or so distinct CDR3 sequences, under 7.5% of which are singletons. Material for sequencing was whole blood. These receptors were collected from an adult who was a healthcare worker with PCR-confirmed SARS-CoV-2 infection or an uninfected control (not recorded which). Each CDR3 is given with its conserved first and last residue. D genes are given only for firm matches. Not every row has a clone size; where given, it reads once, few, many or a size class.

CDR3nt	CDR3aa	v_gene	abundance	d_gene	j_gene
TGTGCCAGCAGCTTAGGAGGGACAGGGAGCTACGAGCAGTACTTC	CASSLGGTGSYEQYF	TRBV7-2	many	TRBD1	TRBJ2-7
TGCAGCGTGTCCACAGGGATCAACACCGGGGAGCTGTTTTTT	CSVSTGINTGELFF	TRBV29-1	many	NA	TRBJ2-2
TGCGCCAGCAGCCAAGGTCCCAGCGGGGGGGCCGGGACCCAGTACTTC	CASSQGPSGGAGTQYF	TRBV4-1	few	TRBD2	TRBJ2-5
TGCGCCAGCAGCCAAGATCTTTCGGATGCCGAGACCCAGTACTTC	CASSQDLSDAETQYF	TRBV4-3	many	NA	TRBJ2-5
TGTGCCAGCAGCGTAGGACACTCCGAGCAGTACTTC	CASSVGHSEQYF	TRBV9	many	NA	TRBJ2-7
TGTGCCAGCAGCCCCCGGCGGGGCGGCTCCTACGAGCAGTACTTC	CASSPRRGGSYEQYF	TRBV4-2	few	NA	TRBJ2-7
TGTGCCAGCAGTTTCGACAGGGCCTCGGCTGGCACCGGGGAGCTGTTTTTT	CASSFDRASAGTGELFF	TRBV12-3/TRBV12-4	NA	TRBD1	TRBJ2-2
TGTGCCAGTAGTCCTTGGGACAGTGAGGCAGATACGCAGTATTTT	CASSPWDSEADTQYF	TRBV19	NA	TRBD1	TRBJ2-3
TGTGCTAGTGGTTTGACACTTTTGAACACTGAAGCTTTCTTT	CASGLTLLNTEAFF	TRBV12-5	many	NA	TRBJ1-1
TGTGCCTTCCAACAGTTTGGCTACACCTTC	CAFQQFGYTF	TRBV30	many	NA	TRBJ1-2
TGTGCCAGCTCACCCACGGGGCAGGGGCTCCCCTACGAGCAGTACTTC	CASSPTGQGLPYEQYF	TRBV18	NA	NA	TRBJ2-7
TGTGCCAGCACCATCTCAGGGGGAGATACGCAGTATTTT	CASTISGGDTQYF	TRBV12-3/TRBV12-4	many	TRBD1	TRBJ2-3
TGCGCCAGCAGCCAAGATACCCTAGCGGGGACGGATACGCAGTATTTT	CASSQDTLAGTDTQYF	TRBV4-3	many	TRBD2	TRBJ2-3
TGCGCCAGCAGCGAGACCGGGACAGGGGGCTACGAGCAGTACTTC	CASSETGTGGYEQYF	TRBV5-1	NA	TRBD1	TRBJ2-7
TGTGCCACCAGCAGAGATCCCCAAGCCGCGGCAGATACGCAGTATTTT	CATSRDPQAAADTQYF	TRBV15	few	NA	TRBJ2-3
TGCGCCAGCAGCTTGATGTCCGTCGGCAGGAACACTGAAGCTTTCTTT	CASSLMSVGRNTEAFF	TRBV5-1	few	NA	TRBJ1-1
TGCGCCAGCAGCACTTACAGGGGGCCAGAGACCCAGTACTTC	CASSTYRGPETQYF	TRBV5-1	many	TRBD1	TRBJ2-5
TGTGCCAGCAGTCTGCGACAGGGGGCAAAGGAGCAGTACTTC	CASSLRQGAKEQYF	TRBV6-2/TRBV6-3	many	TRBD1	TRBJ2-7
TGTGCCAGCAGCCAAGTTTCGGGCAAATTAACTGACTACGAGCAGTACTTC	CASSQVSGKLTDYEQYF	TRBV14	NA	NA	TRBJ2-7
TGTGCCAGCTCACCTCCCCCGGACAGCCTATACGAGCAGTACTTC	CASSPPPDSLYEQYF	TRBV18	NA	NA	TRBJ2-7
TGTGCCAGCAGCCGAGGGACCCGAGGTAACGAGCAGTACTTC	CASSRGTRGNEQYF	TRBV6-2/TRBV6-3	many	NA	TRBJ2-7
TGTGCCAGCGGGCCTTTCTCTGGGGCCAACGTCCTGACTTTC	CASGPFSGANVLTF	TRBV28	many	NA	TRBJ2-6
TGTGCCACCAGTGACCCGGGACTAGCAGTCCAAGAGACCCAGTACTTC	CATSDPGLAVQETQYF	TRBV24-1	many	TRBD2	TRBJ2-5
TGTGCCAGCAGCTTAGCGGGGTCGGGGAATGGCTACACCTTC	CASSLAGSGNGYTF	TRBV7-9	many	NA	TRBJ1-2
TGTGCCAGCAGCCCAAGTGGATCGGAGGCCTGGGGCACTGAAGCTTTCTTT	CASSPSGSEAWGTEAFF	TRBV7-9	NA	NA	TRBJ1-1
TGTGCCAGCAGTTCCCCGGGACACTATTACAATGAGCAGTTCTTC	CASSSPGHYYNEQFF	TRBV6-5	NA	NA	TRBJ2-1
TGCAGTGCTTGGGCGGGGGGGACTAGCACAGATACGCAGTATTTT	CSAWAGGTSTDTQYF	TRBV20-1	many	TRBD2	TRBJ2-3
TGCAGTGCTAGAGTAGGGACAGGGGTCTATCAGCCCCAGCATTTT	CSARVGTGVYQPQHF	TRBV20-1	few	TRBD1	TRBJ1-5